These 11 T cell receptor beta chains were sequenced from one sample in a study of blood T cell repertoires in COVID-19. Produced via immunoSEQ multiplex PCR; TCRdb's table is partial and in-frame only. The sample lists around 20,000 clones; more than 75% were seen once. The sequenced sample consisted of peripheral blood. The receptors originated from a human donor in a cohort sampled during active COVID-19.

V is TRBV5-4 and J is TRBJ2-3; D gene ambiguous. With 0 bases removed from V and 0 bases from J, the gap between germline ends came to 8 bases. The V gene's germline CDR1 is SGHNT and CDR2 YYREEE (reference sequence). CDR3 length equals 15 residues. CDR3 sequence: CASSLVQFSTDTQYF. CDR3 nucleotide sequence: TGTGCCAGCAGCTTGGTGCAGTTTAGCACAGATACGCAGTATTTT.

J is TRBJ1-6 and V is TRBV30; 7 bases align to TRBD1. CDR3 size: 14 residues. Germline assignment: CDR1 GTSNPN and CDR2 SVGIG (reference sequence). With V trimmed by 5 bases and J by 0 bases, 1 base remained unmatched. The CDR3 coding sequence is TGTGCCTGGGGGACAGCCTCCTATAATTCACCCCTCCACTTT. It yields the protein CAWGTASYNSPLHF.

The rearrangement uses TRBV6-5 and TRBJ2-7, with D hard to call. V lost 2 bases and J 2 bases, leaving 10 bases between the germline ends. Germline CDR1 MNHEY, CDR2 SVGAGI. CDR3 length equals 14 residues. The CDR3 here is CASSYQTPTYEQYF. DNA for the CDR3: TGTGCCAGCAGTTACCAGACTCCTACCTACGAGCAGTACTTC.

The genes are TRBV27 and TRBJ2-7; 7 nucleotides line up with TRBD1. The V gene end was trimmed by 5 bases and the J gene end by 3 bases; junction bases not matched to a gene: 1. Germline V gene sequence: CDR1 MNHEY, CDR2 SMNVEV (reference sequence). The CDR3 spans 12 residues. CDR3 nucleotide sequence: TGTGCCAGCAGTCGACAGGGCTACGAGCAGTACTTC. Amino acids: CASSRQGYEQYF.

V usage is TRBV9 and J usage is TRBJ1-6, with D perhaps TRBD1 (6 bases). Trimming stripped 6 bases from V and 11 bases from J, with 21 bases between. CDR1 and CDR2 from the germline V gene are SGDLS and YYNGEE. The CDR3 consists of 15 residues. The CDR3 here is CASTPRERWGPPLHF. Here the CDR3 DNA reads TGTGCCAGCACCCCCCGGGAACGGTGGGGGCCACCCCTCCACTTT.

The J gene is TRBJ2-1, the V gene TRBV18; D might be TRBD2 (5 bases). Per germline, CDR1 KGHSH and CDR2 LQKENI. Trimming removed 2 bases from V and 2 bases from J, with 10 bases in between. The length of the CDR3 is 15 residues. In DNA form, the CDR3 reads TGTGCCAGCTCACCAACTGTGACTACCTACAATGAGCAGTTCTTC. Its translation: CASSPTVTTYNEQFF.

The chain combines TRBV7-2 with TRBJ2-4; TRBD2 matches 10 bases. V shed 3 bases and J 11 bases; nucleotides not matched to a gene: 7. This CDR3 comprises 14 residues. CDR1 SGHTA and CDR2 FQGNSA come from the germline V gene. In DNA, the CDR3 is TGTGCCAGCAGCTTTTCGAGCGGGGGGGAGGTTCAGTACTTC. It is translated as CASSFSSGGEVQYF.

The CDR3 nucleotides read TGTGCCAGCAGCTTGACAGGGTATCAGCCCCAGCATTTT. As protein: CASSLTGYQPQHF. This chain links TRBV6-5 with TRBJ1-5; the match to TRBD1 covers 7 bases. The CDR3 loop spans 13 amino acids. V shed 6 bases and J 5 bases; nucleotides not matched to a gene: 4. CDR1 and CDR2 from the germline V gene are MNHEY and SVGAGI.

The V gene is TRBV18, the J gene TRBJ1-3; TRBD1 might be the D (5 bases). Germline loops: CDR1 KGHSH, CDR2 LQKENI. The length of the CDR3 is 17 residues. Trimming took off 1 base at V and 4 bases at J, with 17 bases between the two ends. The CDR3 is CASSPQGLLLTGNTIYF. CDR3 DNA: TGTGCCAGCTCACCACAGGGACTCCTACTCACCGGAAACACCATATATTTT.

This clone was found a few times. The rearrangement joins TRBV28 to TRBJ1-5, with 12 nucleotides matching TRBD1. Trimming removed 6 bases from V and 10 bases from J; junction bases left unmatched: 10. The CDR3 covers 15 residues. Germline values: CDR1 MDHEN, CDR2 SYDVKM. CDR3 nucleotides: TGTGCCAGCAGGTCGGGACAGGGGGCGCGTGAACCCCAGCATTTT. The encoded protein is CASRSGQGAREPQHF. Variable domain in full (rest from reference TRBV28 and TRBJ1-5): DVKVTQSSRYLVKRTGEKVFLECVQDMDHENMFWYRQDPGLGLRLIYFSYDVKMKEKGDIPEGYSVSREKKERFSLILESASTNQTSMYLCASRSGQGAREPQHFGDGTRLSIL.

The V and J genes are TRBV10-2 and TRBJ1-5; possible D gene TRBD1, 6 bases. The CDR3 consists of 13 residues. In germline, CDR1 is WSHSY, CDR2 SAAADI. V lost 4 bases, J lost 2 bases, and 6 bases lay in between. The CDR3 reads CASSGQGNQPQHF. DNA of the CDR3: TGCGCCAGCAGTGGACAGGGCAATCAGCCCCAGCATTTT.